This TCR beta chain originates from a study of CD8 T cells in ankylosing spondylitis. Germline values: CDR1 SGHTA, CDR2 FQGNSA. CDR3 length: 13 residues. Trimming removed 3 bases at V and 3 bases at J, with 9 bases between. Each TCR beta library was made by quantitative 5'-RACE that incorporated molecular barcodes. One entry per CDR3 protein results from TCRdb running MiXCR on the 5' RACE reads. The sample consists of about 420,000 distinct CDR3 sequences, 20% to 25% of them appearing once. General study findings and limits: What seemed typical of ankylosing spondylitis blood was a TCR beta motif built from eight highly homologous variants. Earlier literature documents some of the motif variants in reactive arthritis synovial fluid and blood. Significant enrichment of disease-linked clones was reportedly seen in matched ankylosing spondylitis synovial fluid. CD8+ by phenotype, disease-linked clones were relatively rare in peripheral blood.

The table lists this clonotype with a few counts. The antigen remains unidentified. This TCR came from a male donor with ankylosing spondylitis. The specimen was blood, either unsorted or a sorted T cell fraction (not recorded which). This chain connects TRBV7-2 to TRBJ2-7; D unclear. The CDR3 sequence is CASSFGLYYEQYF. CDR3 DNA sequence: TGTGCCAGCAGCTTCGGCCTCTACTACGAGCAGTACTTC.